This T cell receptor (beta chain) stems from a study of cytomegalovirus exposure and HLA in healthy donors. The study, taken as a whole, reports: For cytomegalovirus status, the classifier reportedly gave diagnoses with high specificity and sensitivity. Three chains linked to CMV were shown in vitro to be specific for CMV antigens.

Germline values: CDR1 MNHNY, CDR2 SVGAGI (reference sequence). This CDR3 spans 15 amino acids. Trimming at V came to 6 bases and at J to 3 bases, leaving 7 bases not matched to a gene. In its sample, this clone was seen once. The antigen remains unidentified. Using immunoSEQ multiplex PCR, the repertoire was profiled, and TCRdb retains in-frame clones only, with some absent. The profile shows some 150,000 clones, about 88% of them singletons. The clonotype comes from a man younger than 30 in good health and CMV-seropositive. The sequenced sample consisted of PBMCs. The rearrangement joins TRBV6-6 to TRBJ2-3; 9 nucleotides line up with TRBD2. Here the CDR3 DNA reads TGTGCCAGCAGGAGGACGGCGGGGGGGACAGATACGCAGTATTTT. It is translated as CASRRTAGGTDTQYF.